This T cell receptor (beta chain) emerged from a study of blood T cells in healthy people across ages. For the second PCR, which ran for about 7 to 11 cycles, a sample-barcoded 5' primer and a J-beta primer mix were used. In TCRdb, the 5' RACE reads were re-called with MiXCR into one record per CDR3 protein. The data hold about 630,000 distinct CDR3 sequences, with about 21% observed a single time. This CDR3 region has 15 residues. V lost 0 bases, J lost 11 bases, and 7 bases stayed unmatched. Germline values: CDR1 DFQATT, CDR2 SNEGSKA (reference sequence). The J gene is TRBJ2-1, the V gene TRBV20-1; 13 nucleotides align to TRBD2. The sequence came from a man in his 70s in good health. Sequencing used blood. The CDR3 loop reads CSARDPGTSGTQQFF. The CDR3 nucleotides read TGCAGTGCTAGAGACCCCGGGACTAGCGGGACCCAGCAGTTCTTC.